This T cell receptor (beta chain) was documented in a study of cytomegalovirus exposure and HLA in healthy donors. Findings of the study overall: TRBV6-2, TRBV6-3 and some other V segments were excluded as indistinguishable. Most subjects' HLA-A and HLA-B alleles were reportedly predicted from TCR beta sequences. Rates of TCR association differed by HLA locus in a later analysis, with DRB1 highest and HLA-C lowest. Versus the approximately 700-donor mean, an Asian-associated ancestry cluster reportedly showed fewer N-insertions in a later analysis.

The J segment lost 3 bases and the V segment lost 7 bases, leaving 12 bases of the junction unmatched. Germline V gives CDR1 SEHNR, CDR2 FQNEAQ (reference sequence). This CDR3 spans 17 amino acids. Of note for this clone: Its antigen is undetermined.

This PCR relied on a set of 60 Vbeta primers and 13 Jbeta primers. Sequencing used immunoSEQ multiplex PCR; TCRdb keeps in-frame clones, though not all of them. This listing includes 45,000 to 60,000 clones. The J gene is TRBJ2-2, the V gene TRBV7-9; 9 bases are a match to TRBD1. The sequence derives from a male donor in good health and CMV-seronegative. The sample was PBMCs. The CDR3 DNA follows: TGTGCCAGCACCTCGTTCATCCGGGACAGGGACACCGGGGAGCTGTTTTTT. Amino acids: CASTSFIRDRDTGELFF.